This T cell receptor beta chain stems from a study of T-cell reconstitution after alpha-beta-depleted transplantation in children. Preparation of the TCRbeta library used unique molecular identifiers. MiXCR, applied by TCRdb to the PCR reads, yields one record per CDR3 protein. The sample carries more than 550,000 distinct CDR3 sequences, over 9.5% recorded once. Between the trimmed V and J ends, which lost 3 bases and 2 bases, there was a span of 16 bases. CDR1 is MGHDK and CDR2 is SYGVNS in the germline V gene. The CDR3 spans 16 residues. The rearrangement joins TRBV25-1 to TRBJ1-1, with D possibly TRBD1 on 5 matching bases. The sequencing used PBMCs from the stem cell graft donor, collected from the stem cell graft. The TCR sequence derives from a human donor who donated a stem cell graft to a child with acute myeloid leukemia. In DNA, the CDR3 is TGTGCCAGCAGTGATCATTCCGGGACTGGAAACACTGAAGCTTTCTTT. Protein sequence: CASSDHSGTGNTEAFF.